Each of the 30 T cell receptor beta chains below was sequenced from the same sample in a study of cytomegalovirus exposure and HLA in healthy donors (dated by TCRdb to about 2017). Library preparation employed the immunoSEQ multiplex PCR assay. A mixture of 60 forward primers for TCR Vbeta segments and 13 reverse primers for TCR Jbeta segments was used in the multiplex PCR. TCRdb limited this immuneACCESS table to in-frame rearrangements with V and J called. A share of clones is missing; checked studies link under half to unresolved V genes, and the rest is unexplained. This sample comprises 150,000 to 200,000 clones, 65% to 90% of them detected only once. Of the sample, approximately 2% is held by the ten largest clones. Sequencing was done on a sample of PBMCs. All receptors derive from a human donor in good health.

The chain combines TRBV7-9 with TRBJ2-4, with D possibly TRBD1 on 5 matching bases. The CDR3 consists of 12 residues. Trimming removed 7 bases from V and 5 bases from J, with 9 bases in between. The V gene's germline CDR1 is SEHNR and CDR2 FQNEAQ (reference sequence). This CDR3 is CASTLQENIQYF. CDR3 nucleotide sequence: TGTGCCAGCACATTACAGGAAAACATTCAGTACTTC.

CDR3 bases: TGTGCCAGCGGGGGGAACAACTATGGCTACACCTTC. Amino acids: CASGGNNYGYTF. The V gene is TRBV2, the J gene TRBJ1-2; a weak D match, TRBD1 (5 bases). This CDR3 is 12 amino acids long. Germline lookup yields CDR1 SNHLY and CDR2 FYNNEI. The V end lost 8 bases, the J end lost 2 bases, and 9 bases lay between the germline ends.

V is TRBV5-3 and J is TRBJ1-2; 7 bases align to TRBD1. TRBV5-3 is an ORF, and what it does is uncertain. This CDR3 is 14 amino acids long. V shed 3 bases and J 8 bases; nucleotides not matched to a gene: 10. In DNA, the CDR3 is TGTGCCAGAAGCTCGTGGGACAGCCTAGGAGGCTACACCTTC. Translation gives CARSSWDSLGGYTF.

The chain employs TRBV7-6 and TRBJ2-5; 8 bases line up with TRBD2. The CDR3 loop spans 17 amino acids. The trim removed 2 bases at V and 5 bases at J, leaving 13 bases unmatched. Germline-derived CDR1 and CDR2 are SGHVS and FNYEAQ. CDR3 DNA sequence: TGTGCCAGCAGCTTAAGGAGGACCGGGGGGGCCCGGGAGACCCAGTACTTC. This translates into CASSLRRTGGARETQYF.

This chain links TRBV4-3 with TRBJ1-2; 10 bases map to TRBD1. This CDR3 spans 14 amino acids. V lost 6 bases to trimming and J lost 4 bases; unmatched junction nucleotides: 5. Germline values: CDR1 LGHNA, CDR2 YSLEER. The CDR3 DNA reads TGCGCCAGCAGTCGACAGGGGGCCAGCTATGGCTACACCTTC. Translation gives CASSRQGASYGYTF.

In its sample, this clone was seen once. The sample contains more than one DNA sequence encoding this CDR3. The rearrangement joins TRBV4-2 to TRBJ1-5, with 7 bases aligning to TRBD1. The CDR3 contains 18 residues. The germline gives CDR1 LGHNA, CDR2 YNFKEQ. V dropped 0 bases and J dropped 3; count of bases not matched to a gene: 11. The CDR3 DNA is TGTGCCAGCAGCCAAGATCCCACCCGGGACAGCCCCAATCAGCCCCAGCATTTT. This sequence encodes CASSQDPTRDSPNQPQHF.

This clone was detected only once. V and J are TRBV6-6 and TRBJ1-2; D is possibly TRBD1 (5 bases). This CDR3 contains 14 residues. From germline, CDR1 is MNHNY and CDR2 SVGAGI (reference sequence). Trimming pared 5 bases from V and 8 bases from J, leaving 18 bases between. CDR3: CASSPPGVYRGYTF. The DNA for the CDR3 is TGTGCCAGCAGTCCGCCGGGGGTCTACCGGGGCTACACCTTC.

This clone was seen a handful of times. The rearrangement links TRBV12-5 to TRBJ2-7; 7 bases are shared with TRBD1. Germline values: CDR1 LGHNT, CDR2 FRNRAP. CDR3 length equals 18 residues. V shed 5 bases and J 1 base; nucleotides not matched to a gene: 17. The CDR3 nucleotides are TGTGCTAGTGGTAAAAACCGGGACAGCCAGCAAATTTCCTACGAGCAGTACTTC. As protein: CASGKNRDSQQISYEQYF. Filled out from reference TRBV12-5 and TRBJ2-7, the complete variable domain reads DARVTQTPRHKVTEMGQEVTMRCQPILGHNTVFWYRQTMMQGLELLAYFRNRAPLDDSGMPKDRFSAEMPDATLATLKIQPSEPRDSAVYFCASGKNRDSQQISYEQYFGPGTRLTVT.

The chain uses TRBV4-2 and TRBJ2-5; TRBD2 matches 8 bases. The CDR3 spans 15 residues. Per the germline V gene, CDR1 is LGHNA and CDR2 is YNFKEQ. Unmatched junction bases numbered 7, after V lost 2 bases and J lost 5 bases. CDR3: CASSQTSGGGETQYF. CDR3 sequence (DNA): TGTGCCAGCAGCCAAACCAGCGGGGGCGGGGAGACCCAGTACTTC.

In DNA, the CDR3 is TGTGCCAGCAGCTTGGGGACAGGGAATCAGCCCCAGCATTTT. It encodes CASSLGTGNQPQHF. The chain is built from TRBV5-6 and TRBJ1-5; 8 nucleotides agree with TRBD1. The CDR3 has 14 residues. Germline CDR1 SGHDT, CDR2 YYEEEE. V shed 0 bases, J shed 4 bases, and the junction held 0 bases outside the gene matches.

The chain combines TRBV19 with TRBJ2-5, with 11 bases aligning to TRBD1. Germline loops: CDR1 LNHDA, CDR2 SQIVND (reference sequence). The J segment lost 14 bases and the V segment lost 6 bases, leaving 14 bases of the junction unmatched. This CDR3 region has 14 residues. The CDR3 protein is CASRAPGQGALSYF. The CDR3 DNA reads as TGTGCCAGTAGGGCTCCCGGACAGGGGGCGCTTAGCTACTTC.

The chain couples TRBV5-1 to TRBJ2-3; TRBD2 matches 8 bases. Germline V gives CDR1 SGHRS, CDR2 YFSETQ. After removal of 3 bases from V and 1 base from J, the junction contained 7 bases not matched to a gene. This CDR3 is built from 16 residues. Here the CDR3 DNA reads TGCGCCAGCAGCTACGTAGCGGGGATTGGCACAGATACGCAGTATTTT. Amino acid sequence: CASSYVAGIGTDTQYF.

CDR3 DNA sequence: TGTGCCAGCTCACCACGGCAGTATCTCTCTGGGGCCAACGTCCTGACTTTC. It specifies CASSPRQYLSGANVLTF. The rearrangement links TRBV18 to TRBJ2-6, with D unresolved. The CDR3 sequence is 17 residues long. Germline CDR1 KGHSH, CDR2 LQKENI. The V gene lost 1 base and the J gene lost 0 bases, with 10 bases spanning the gap.

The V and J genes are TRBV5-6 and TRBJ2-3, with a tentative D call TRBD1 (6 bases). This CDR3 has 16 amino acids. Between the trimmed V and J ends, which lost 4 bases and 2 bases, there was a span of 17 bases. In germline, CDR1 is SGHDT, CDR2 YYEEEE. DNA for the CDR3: TGTGCCAGCAGCCCTCAGGGACACTACACCACAGATACGCAGTATTTT. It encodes CASSPQGHYTTDTQYF.

CDR3 region: CASSQSGDRNIQYF. In nucleotides, the CDR3 is TGCGCCAGCAGCCAAAGCGGGGACAGGAATATTCAGTACTTC. The chain uses TRBV5-1 and TRBJ2-4, with a tentative D call TRBD1 (8 bases). The V end lost 4 bases, the J end lost 10 bases, and 18 bases lay between the germline ends. The CDR3 has 14 amino acids. The germline V gene encodes CDR1 SGHRS and CDR2 YFSETQ.

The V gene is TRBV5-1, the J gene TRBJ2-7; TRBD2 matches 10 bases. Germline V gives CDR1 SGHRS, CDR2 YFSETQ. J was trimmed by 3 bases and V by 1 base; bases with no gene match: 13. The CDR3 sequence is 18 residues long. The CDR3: CASSLWTSGETIIYEQYF. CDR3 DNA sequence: TGCGCCAGCAGCTTGTGGACTAGCGGAGAAACAATCATCTACGAGCAGTACTTC.

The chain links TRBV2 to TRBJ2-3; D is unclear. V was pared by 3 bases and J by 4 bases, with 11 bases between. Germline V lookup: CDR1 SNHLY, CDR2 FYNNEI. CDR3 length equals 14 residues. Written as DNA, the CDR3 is TGTGCCAGCAGTGATCCCATGGCCGCAGATACGCAGTATTTT. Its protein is CASSDPMAADTQYF.

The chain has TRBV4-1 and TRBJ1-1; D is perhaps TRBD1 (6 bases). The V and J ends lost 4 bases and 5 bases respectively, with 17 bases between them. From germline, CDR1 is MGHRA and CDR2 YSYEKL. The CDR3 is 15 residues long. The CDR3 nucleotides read TGCGCCAGCAGCCTGGAAGAGGGAAGGGGGACTGAAGCTTTCTTT. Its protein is CASSLEEGRGTEAFF.

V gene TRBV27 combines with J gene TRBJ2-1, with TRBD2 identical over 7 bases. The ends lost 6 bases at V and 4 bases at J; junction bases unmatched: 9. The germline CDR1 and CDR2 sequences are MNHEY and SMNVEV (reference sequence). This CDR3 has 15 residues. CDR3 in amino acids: CASSLWGGAYNEQFF. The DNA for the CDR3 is TGTGCCAGCAGCCTCTGGGGGGGTGCATACAATGAGCAGTTCTTC.

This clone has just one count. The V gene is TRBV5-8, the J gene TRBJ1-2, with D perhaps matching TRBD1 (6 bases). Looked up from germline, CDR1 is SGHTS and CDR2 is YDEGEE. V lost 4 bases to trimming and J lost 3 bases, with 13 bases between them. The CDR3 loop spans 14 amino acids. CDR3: CASSKRGQYYGYTF. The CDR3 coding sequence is TGTGCCAGCAGCAAGCGGGGACAATACTATGGCTACACCTTC.

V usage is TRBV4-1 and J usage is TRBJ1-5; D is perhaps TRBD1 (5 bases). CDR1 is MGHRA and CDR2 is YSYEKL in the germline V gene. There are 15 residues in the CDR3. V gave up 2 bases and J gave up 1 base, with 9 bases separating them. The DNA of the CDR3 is TGCGCCAGCAGCCAACTTCCAGGGAGCAATCAGCCCCAGCATTTT. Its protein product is CASSQLPGSNQPQHF.

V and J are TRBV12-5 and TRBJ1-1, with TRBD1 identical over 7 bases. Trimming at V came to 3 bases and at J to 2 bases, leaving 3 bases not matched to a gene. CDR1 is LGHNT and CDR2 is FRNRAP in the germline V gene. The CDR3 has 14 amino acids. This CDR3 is CASGFQGVNTEAFF. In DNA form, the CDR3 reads TGTGCTAGTGGTTTCCAGGGGGTAAACACTGAAGCTTTCTTT.

The CDR3 loop reads CASSPGAGMNTEAFF. The CDR3 region has the DNA TGTGCCAGCAGCCCCGGAGCTGGTATGAACACTGAAGCTTTCTTT. J is TRBJ1-1 and V is TRBV11-3; D call uncertain. V was pared by 5 bases and J by 0 bases, with 13 bases between. The CDR3 loop spans 15 amino acids. Germline assignment: CDR1 SGHNT and CDR2 YENEEA. Using reference TRBV11-3 and TRBJ1-1 for the parts outside the CDR3, the full variable domain is EAGVVQSPRYKIIEKKQPVAFWCNPISGHNTLYWYLQNLGQGPELLIRYENEEAVDDSQLPKDRFSAERLKGVDSTLKIQPAELGDSAVYLCASSPGAGMNTEAFFGQGTRLTVV.

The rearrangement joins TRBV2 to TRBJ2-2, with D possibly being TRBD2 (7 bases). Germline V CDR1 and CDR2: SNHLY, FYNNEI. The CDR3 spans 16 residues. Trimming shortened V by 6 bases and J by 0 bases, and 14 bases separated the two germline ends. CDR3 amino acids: CASSLSGGPNTGELFF. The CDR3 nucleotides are TGTGCCAGCAGCCTCTCGGGGGGCCCGAACACCGGGGAGCTGTTTTTT. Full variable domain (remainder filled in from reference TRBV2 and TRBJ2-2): EPEVTQTPSHQVTQMGQEVILRCVPISNHLYFYWYRQILGQKVEFLVSFYNNEISEKSEIFDDQFSVERPDGSNFTLKIRSTKLEDSAMYFCASSLSGGPNTGELFFGEGSRLTVL.

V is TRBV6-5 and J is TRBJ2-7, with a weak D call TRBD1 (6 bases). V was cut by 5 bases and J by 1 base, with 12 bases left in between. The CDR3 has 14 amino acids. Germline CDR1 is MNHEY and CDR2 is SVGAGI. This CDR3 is CASSPQGGSYEQYF. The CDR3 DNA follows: TGTGCCAGCAGTCCACAGGGCGGATCCTACGAGCAGTACTTC.

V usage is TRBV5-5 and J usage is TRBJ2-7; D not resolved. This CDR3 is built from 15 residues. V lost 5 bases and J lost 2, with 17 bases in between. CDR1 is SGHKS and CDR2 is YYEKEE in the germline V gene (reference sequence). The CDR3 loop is CASSYRAQLTYEQYF. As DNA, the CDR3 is TGTGCCAGCAGTTACAGAGCCCAATTAACCTACGAGCAGTACTTC.

CDR3 region: CASNKDTGVEQYF. The CDR3 nucleotides are TGTGCCAGCAACAAAGATACAGGGGTCGAGCAGTACTTC. The rearrangement joins TRBV2 to TRBJ2-7; 7 nucleotides line up with TRBD1. This CDR3 region has 13 residues. Germline V gene lookup returns CDR1 SNHLY and CDR2 FYNNEI. V dropped 7 bases and J dropped 6; count of bases not matched to a gene: 9.

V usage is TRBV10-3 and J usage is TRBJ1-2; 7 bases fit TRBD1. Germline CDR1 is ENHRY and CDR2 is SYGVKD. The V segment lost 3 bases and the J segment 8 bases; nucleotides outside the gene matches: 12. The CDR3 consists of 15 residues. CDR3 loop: CAISDERGGLGGYTF. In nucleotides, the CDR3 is TGTGCCATCAGTGACGAAAGAGGGGGCTTGGGAGGCTACACCTTC.

CDR3 loop: CASSLGDREGWGSYTF. The CDR3 DNA reads TGTGCCAGCAGCTTAGGGGACAGGGAAGGTTGGGGATCCTACACCTTC. The chain uses TRBV7-9 and TRBJ1-2; 9 bases agree with TRBD1. Germline-derived CDR1 and CDR2 are SEHNR and FQNEAQ (reference sequence). The CDR3 runs to 16 residues. The junction had 13 bases not matched to a gene; V was cut back by 1 base and J by 10 bases.

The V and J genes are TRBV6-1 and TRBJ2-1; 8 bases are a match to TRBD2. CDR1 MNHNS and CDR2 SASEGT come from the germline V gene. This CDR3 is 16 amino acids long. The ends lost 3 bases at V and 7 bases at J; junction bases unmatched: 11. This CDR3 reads CASSDASRGAGNEQFF. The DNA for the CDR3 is TGTGCCAGCAGTGACGCTTCGCGGGGGGCTGGTAATGAGCAGTTCTTC.